Below, 4 T cell receptor beta chains from the same sample are listed, as sequenced in a study of cytomegalovirus exposure and HLA in healthy donors. In the PCR, 60 Vbeta and 13 Jbeta primers were used. Clones were read by immunoSEQ multiplex PCR, and TCRdb kept only the in-frame ones, dropping some. Here the sample spans around 67,000 clones, roughly 69% being singletons. Sequenced material: PBMCs. The receptors derive from a woman in her forties or fifties in good health and CMV-seronegative.

The chain combines TRBV2 with TRBJ2-1; 9 bases match TRBD2. V shed 7 bases and J 2 bases; nucleotides not matched to a gene: 6. The CDR3 loop spans 15 amino acids. Germline V gene data show CDR1 as SNHLY and CDR2 as FYNNEI. CDR3 protein: CASTPTSGPYNEQFF. The CDR3 bases are TGTGCCAGCACTCCTACTAGCGGGCCCTACAATGAGCAGTTCTTC.

V and J are TRBV19 and TRBJ1-2; TRBD1 might be the D (5 bases). Trimming shortened V by 3 bases and J by 9 bases, and 20 bases separated the two germline ends. The CDR3 extends over 15 amino acids. Per the germline V gene, CDR1 is LNHDA and CDR2 is SQIVND (reference sequence). The CDR3 here is CASSMWVGTPYRYTF. The CDR3 coding sequence is TGTGCCAGTAGTATGTGGGTAGGGACTCCTTATCGCTACACCTTC.

This clone was counted only a few times. V gene TRBV4-2 combines with J gene TRBJ2-2; D might be TRBD1 (5 bases). This CDR3 is 17 amino acids long. V was shortened by 5 bases and J by 0 bases, with 16 bases between the two germline ends. Germline CDR1 reads LGHNA; CDR2 reads YNFKEQ. This chain's CDR3 is CASSALGLGANTGELFF. Here the CDR3 DNA reads TGTGCCAGCAGCGCCCTGGGGCTCGGCGCGAACACCGGGGAGCTGTTTTTT.

V usage is TRBV28 and J usage is TRBJ1-5; tentatively, D is TRBD1 (6 bases). There are 13 residues in the CDR3. Germline CDR1 is MDHEN and CDR2 is SYDVKM. V lost 8 bases, J lost 4 bases, and 12 bases lay in between. The CDR3 sequence: CASARQGNQPQHF. The CDR3 DNA sequence: TGTGCCAGCGCAAGGCAGGGGAATCAGCCCCAGCATTTT.